This TCR beta chain was obtained from a study of blood T cell repertoires in COVID-19 (dated by TCRdb to about 2020). Background on the whole study: Collaborator samples came from the United States, Italy and Spain and covered acute and convalescent phases of COVID-19. The material from the prospective study consisted of cDNA or gDNA derived from T cells, B-cell-depleted T cells, or PBMCs. Deeply sampled blood TCRbeta repertoires from subjects exposed to, actively infected with, or recovered from COVID-19 were included in the dataset. The repertoires were released in a freely available public database intended as a resource for research on the immune response to SARS-CoV-2. Samples were obtained from the ongoing ImmuneRACE study (first 160 participants) and from over a thousand subjects provided by 6 global collaborators. Nearly every sample came with metadata listing a de-identified subject ID, COVID-19 status, age in years and sex. HLA class I and class II types, where available, came from metadata supplied by the sample provider rather than from assay-based typing.

TCRbeta CDR3 regions were amplified from genomic DNA by means of the immunoSEQ Assay, a bias-controlled multiplex PCR. The paper's processing steps were these. The number of nucleated cells in each sample was estimated from the amplification of reference gene primers within the assay. To quantify the absolute abundance of each unique TCRbeta CDR3 rearrangement, sequence reads were collapsed and filtered. Productive Simpson clonality was computed per sample as the square root of Simpson's diversity index over productive rearrangements. TCRdb obtained this table from immuneACCESS and retained in-frame rearrangements with V and J assigned. These tables miss some clones; where compared with another copy, unresolved V genes account for less than half of the shortfall, and the remainder is unexplained. That table furnishes V, J and clone size, whereas the DNA furnished D and trimming. This sample is represented by about 110,000 clones; 75% to 85% of them were singletons. Jointly, the top ten make up approximately 17% of the sample.

Whole blood was collected in K2EDTA tubes by collaborating institutions according to the institutions' own protocols. For TCRbeta analysis, collaborators shipped samples as frozen whole blood, isolated PBMCs, or DNA extracted from either of those sample types. The CDR3 contains 16 residues, cysteine and phenylalanine counted. Of all the DNA, just the CDR3 is kept, 48 bases in frame from base 1. In its sample, this clone was seen once. Its antigen is currently not known. Base qualities are missing; no much larger clone stands one base away. Here is what the overall study found, with its caveats: The amount of clinical and demographic metadata varied by source and participant and was provided uncurated.

The source material was peripheral blood. This TCR was recovered from a woman aged 55-69 years with acute or convalescent COVID-19. The chain employs TRBV7-5 and TRBJ1-5; the table's D call of TRBD1 was not tested on the DNA. TRBV7-5 is classified as a pseudogene. The nucleotides are TGTGCCAGAAGCTTAGCGGGACAGGGGGGCAATCAGCCCCAGCATTTT. This encodes CARSLAGQGGNQPQHF.